This T cell receptor beta chain was identified in a study of blood T cells in healthy people across ages. A second PCR, run for roughly 7 to 11 cycles, used a sample-barcoded 5' primer plus a J-beta primer mix. TCRdb re-called the 5' RACE reads with MiXCR, one entry per CDR3 protein. The sample contains hundreds of thousands of distinct CDR3 sequences, about three fifths of which appear only once. The CDR3 covers 14 residues. Looked up from germline, CDR1 is DFQATT and CDR2 is SNEGSKA (reference sequence). J was trimmed by 0 bases and V by 5 bases; bases with no gene match: 2. The chain joins TRBV20-1 to TRBJ2-3, with 10 bases fitting TRBD1. The specimen was blood. The TCR sequence derives from a man aged 30-40 years in good health. CDR3 bases: TGCAGTGCTGACAGGGGGCTTAGCACAGATACGCAGTATTTT. It encodes CSADRGLSTDTQYF.